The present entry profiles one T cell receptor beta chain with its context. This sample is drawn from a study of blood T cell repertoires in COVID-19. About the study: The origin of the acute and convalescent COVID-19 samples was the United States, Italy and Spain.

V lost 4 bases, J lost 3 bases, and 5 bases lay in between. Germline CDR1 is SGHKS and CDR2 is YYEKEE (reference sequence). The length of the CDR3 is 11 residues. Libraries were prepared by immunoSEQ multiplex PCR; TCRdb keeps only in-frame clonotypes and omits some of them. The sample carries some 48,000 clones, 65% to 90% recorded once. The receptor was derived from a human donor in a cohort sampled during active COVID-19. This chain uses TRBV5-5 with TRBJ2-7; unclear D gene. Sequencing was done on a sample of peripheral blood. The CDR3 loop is CASSQNYEQYF. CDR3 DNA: TGTGCCAGCAGCCAGAACTACGAGCAGTACTTC. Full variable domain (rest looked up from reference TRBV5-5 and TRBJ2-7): DAGVTQSPTHLIKTRGQQVTLRCSPISGHKSVSWYQQVLGQGPQFIFQYYEKEERGRGNFPDRFSARQFPNYSSELNVNALLLGDSALYLCASSQNYEQYFGPGTRLTVT.